The text below deals with one TCR beta chain. The target antigen is unknown. Other DNA sequences in this specimen translate into the identical CDR3. V was pared by 5 bases and J by 0 bases, with 3 bases of the junction left unmatched. Germline loops: CDR1 SGDLS, CDR2 YYNGEE. This CDR3 is 14 amino acids long. Naive CD8 cells, CD45RO-negative and positively selected for CCR7, excluded terminally differentiated effector memory CD45RA+ cells. This record belongs to a study of shared clonotypes between healthy human individuals. Libraries were prepared by immunoSEQ multiplex PCR; TCRdb keeps only in-frame clonotypes and omits some of them. The sample carries about 2.1 million clones, about 93% recorded once. Whole-study findings and limits: Around 5.4% of naive CD4 clonotypes were common to several donors. A generally larger estimated richness was seen in naive subsets than in memory subsets.

This chain links TRBV9 with TRBJ2-3, with 7 positions matching TRBD2. Sequenced sample: naive CD8+ T cells from PBMCs. The clonotype originates from a young man in good health. Some clones in this sample may be carry-over from other donors' samples. The CDR3 region has the DNA TGTGCCAGCAGTCTTAGCGGGAGCACAGATACGCAGTATTTT. Protein product: CASSLSGSTDTQYF.